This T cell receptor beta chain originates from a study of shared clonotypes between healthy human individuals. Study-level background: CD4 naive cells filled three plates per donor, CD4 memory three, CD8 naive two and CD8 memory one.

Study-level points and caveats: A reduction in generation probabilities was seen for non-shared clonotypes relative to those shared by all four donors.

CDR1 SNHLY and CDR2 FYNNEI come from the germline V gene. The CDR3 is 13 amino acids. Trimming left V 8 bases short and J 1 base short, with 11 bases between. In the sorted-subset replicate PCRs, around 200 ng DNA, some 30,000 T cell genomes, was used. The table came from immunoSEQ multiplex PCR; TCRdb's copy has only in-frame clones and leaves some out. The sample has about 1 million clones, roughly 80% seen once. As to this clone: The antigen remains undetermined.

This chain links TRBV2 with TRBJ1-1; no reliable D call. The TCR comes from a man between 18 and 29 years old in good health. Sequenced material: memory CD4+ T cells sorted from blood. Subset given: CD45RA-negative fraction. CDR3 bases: TGTGCCAGCGGGGAGGCCCCGAACACTGAAGCTTTCTTT. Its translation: CASGEAPNTEAFF.